Presented here are 28 T cell receptor beta chains from one specimen sequenced in a study of blood T cell repertoires in COVID-19 (dated by TCRdb to about 2020). Libraries were prepared through the immunoSEQ multiplex PCR assay. The immuneACCESS repertoire file appears here via TCRdb, limited to in-frame rearrangements. These files lack a portion of the clones; in checked studies, under half of the deficit traces to unresolved V genes, and the cause of the others is not known. The sample table holds roughly 80,000 clones, of which roughly four fifths were seen once. The ten biggest clones cover about a fifth of the sample. The sequencing sample was made of peripheral blood. The receptors here all came from a human donor in a cohort sampled during active COVID-19.

CDR3 residues: CASSQTSETQYF. CDR3 DNA sequence: TGTGCCAGCAGTCAAACTTCGGAGACCCAGTACTTC. V usage is TRBV28 and J usage is TRBJ2-5; D unclear. V lost 5 bases to trimming and J lost 5 bases, with 9 bases between them. This CDR3 contains 12 residues. Looked up from germline, CDR1 is MDHEN and CDR2 is SYDVKM.

The chain links TRBV28 to TRBJ1-1, with TRBD1 identical over 8 bases. The length of the CDR3 is 15 residues. CDR1 and CDR2 from the germline V gene are MDHEN and SYDVKM. V lost 6 bases to trimming and J lost 8 bases; unmatched junction nucleotides: 14. The CDR3 nucleotides are TGTGCCAGCAGCCATGCCCCTGGGGACAGGCCAGAAGCTTTCTTT. Its translation is CASSHAPGDRPEAFF.

This chain joins TRBV28 and TRBJ2-2; D remains ambiguous. The length of the CDR3 is 11 residues. Between the trimmed V and J ends, which lost 10 bases and 1 base, there was a span of 4 bases. Germline V CDR1 and CDR2: MDHEN, SYDVKM. The CDR3 spells CATKNTGELFF. CDR3 nucleotides: TGTGCCACCAAGAACACCGGGGAGCTGTTTTTT.

This clone was counted a few times. This rearrangement joins TRBV6-2 or TRBV6-3 to TRBJ2-1, with D possibly TRBD2 on 6 matching bases. Deletions cut 4 bases from V and 2 bases from J, with 12 bases between. The CDR3 loop spans 15 amino acids. Per germline, CDR1 MNHEY and CDR2 SVGEGT. This chain's CDR3 is CASSSGTLAYNEQFF. The CDR3 DNA sequence: TGTGCCAGCAGTTCCGGGACTCTGGCCTACAATGAGCAGTTCTTC.

This clone was seen a few times. The genes are TRBV19 and TRBJ2-5; possible D gene TRBD2, 5 bases. The V and J ends lost 6 bases and 5 bases respectively, with 19 bases between them. CDR1 is LNHDA and CDR2 is SQIVND in the germline V gene (reference sequence). The CDR3 has 15 residues. CDR3 amino acids: CASRSGGPRTETQYF. The CDR3, as DNA: TGTGCCAGTAGAAGCGGAGGCCCTCGGACCGAGACCCAGTACTTC.

The chain has TRBV28 and TRBJ1-4; TRBD1 matches at 10 bases. The CDR3 runs 15 residues. With V trimmed by 2 bases and J by 10 bases, 7 bases remained unmatched. Germline assignment: CDR1 MDHEN and CDR2 SYDVKM. The CDR3 is CASSLGGQGSPKLFF. The CDR3, as DNA: TGTGCCAGCAGTTTAGGGGGACAGGGGTCGCCAAAACTGTTTTTT. The full variable domain, with the rest looked up from reference TRBV28 and TRBJ1-4, is DVKVTQSSRYLVKRTGEKVFLECVQDMDHENMFWYRQDPGLGLRLIYFSYDVKMKEKGDIPEGYSVSREKKERFSLILESASTNQTSMYLCASSLGGQGSPKLFFGSGTQLSVL.

This chain joins TRBV7-2 and TRBJ2-2; 11 bases are a match to TRBD2. This CDR3 has 18 residues. The trim removed 4 bases at V and 5 bases at J, leaving 12 bases unmatched. Germline V gene sequence: CDR1 SGHTA, CDR2 FQGNSA. CDR3 in amino acids: CASSSPTSGGGVTGELFF. CDR3 sequence (DNA): TGTGCCAGCAGCTCCCCCACTAGCGGGGGAGGGGTGACCGGGGAGCTGTTTTTT.

V gene TRBV5-1 combines with J gene TRBJ2-5; 7 nucleotides line up with TRBD2. J was trimmed by 4 bases and V by 4 bases; bases with no gene match: 4. Germline V lookup: CDR1 SGHRS, CDR2 YFSETQ. The CDR3 contains 13 residues. Here the CDR3 DNA reads TGCGCCAGCAGCGCCAGGGAGGGAGAGACCCAGTACTTC. Translation gives CASSAREGETQYF.

This clone has a single count. The chain couples TRBV5-1 to TRBJ2-7; D remains unclear. Germline values: CDR1 SGHRS, CDR2 YFSETQ. With 1 base removed from V and 6 bases from J, the gap between germline ends came to 5 bases. This CDR3 is built from 11 residues. In nucleotides, the CDR3 is TGCGCCAGCAGCTTGAACACCGAGCAGTACTTC. Translation gives CASSLNTEQYF. Looking up the rest from reference TRBV5-1 and TRBJ2-7 gives the full variable domain: KAGVTQTPRYLIKTRGQQVTLSCSPISGHRSVSWYQQTPGQGLQFLFEYFSETQRNKGNFPGRFSGRQFSNSRSEMNVSTLELGDSALYLCASSLNTEQYFGPGTRLTVT.

This chain connects TRBV27 to TRBJ2-2; possibly TRBD1 for D (5 bases). This CDR3 has 17 amino acids. The ends were cut back, 5 bases at V and 0 bases at J, with 16 bases in the middle. The germline V gene encodes CDR1 MNHEY and CDR2 SMNVEV (reference sequence). The CDR3 sequence: CASSPYDSFANTGELFF. Here the CDR3 DNA reads TGTGCCAGCAGTCCTTACGACAGTTTCGCGAACACCGGGGAGCTGTTTTTT.

The chain employs TRBV28 and TRBJ1-3, with D uncertain. This CDR3 contains 14 residues. The germline V gene encodes CDR1 MDHEN and CDR2 SYDVKM. The V and J ends lost 2 bases and 3 bases respectively, with 8 bases between them. The CDR3 is CASSLGQVGNTIYF. The CDR3 nucleotides read TGTGCCAGCAGTTTAGGGCAGGTTGGAAACACCATATATTTT.

V is TRBV5-1 and J is TRBJ2-3, with 10 nucleotides matching TRBD2. The V gene end was trimmed by 2 bases and the J gene end by 6 bases; junction bases not matched to a gene: 3. The CDR3 is 14 residues long. CDR1 SGHRS and CDR2 YFSETQ come from the germline V gene. The chain's CDR3 is CASSFTAGGDTQYF. For the CDR3, the DNA is TGCGCCAGCAGCTTTACAGCGGGGGGGGATACGCAGTATTTT.

The rearrangement uses TRBV4-2 and TRBJ2-3; TRBD2 agrees at 7 bases. The junction had 5 bases not matched to a gene; V was cut back by 3 bases and J by 2 bases. The CDR3 has 15 residues. Germline CDR1 LGHNA, CDR2 YNFKEQ. The CDR3 DNA reads as TGTGCCAGCAGCCACCTCGGGGGGTCCACAGATACGCAGTATTTT. It codes for CASSHLGGSTDTQYF.

CDR3 sequence (DNA): TGTGCCAGCAGCGTAGGGAGCGGGGGCCAATCCTACGAGCAGTACTTC. Amino acid sequence: CASSVGSGGQSYEQYF. The chain carries TRBV9 and TRBJ2-7; 8 nucleotides agree with TRBD2. This CDR3 is 16 amino acids long. V was pared by 0 bases and J by 1 base, with 6 bases of the junction left unmatched. The germline V gene has CDR1 SGDLS and CDR2 YYNGEE. The whole variable domain, filled in from reference TRBV9 and TRBJ2-7, reads DSGVTQTPKHLITATGQRVTLRCSPRSGDLSVYWYQQSLDQGLQFLIQYYNGEERAKGNILERFSAQQFPDLHSELNLSSLELGDSALYFCASSVGSGGQSYEQYFGPGTRLTVT.

The chain uses TRBV27 and TRBJ1-2, with 10 bases fitting TRBD1. CDR3 length equals 14 residues. V was pared by 5 bases and J by 7 bases, with 7 bases of the junction left unmatched. Germline lookup yields CDR1 MNHEY and CDR2 SMNVEV (reference sequence). CDR3 protein: CASSPRQGAFGYTF. DNA of the CDR3: TGTGCCAGCAGTCCGAGACAGGGGGCGTTTGGCTACACCTTC.

The chain couples TRBV7-9 to TRBJ2-1; 9 bases match TRBD1. From germline, CDR1 is SEHNR and CDR2 FQNEAQ (reference sequence). The ends lost 5 bases at V and 5 bases at J; junction bases unmatched: 7. There are 15 residues in the CDR3. CDR3 in DNA: TGTGCCAGCAGCCCCGGGACAGGGAAGCACAATGAGCAGTTCTTC. This translates into CASSPGTGKHNEQFF.

V is TRBV7-6 and J is TRBJ2-3, with TRBD2 matching over 16 bases. Per the germline V gene, CDR1 is SGHVS and CDR2 is FNYEAQ. The CDR3 is 17 residues long. The junction had 5 bases not matched to a gene; V was cut back by 5 bases and J by 3 bases. The CDR3 is CASSGTSGGAPTDTQYF. The CDR3 nucleotides are TGTGCCAGCAGCGGGACTAGCGGGGGGGCCCCTACAGATACGCAGTATTTT.

Here the CDR3 DNA reads TGCGCCAGCAGCGGAACCGGGACAGGCGACTTAGATACGCAGTATTTT. As protein: CASSGTGTGDLDTQYF. The chain employs TRBV5-1 and TRBJ2-3; 8 bases match TRBD1. J lost 5 bases, V lost 4 bases, and 12 bases had no gene match. The germline gives CDR1 SGHRS, CDR2 YFSETQ. The length of the CDR3 is 16 residues.

V is TRBV28 and J is TRBJ1-5, with a possible D match to TRBD1 (6 bases). V gave up 4 bases and J gave up 4 bases, with 11 bases separating them. From germline, CDR1 is MDHEN and CDR2 SYDVKM. CDR3 size: 14 residues. The CDR3 nucleotides are TGTGCCAGCAGTTCCCCCGGGACAAATCAGCCCCAGCATTTT. Protein sequence: CASSSPGTNQPQHF. The whole variable domain, remainder taken from reference TRBV28 and TRBJ1-5, is DVKVTQSSRYLVKRTGEKVFLECVQDMDHENMFWYRQDPGLGLRLIYFSYDVKMKEKGDIPEGYSVSREKKERFSLILESASTNQTSMYLCASSSPGTNQPQHFGDGTRLSIL.

The chain joins TRBV12-3 or TRBV12-4 to TRBJ1-1; D gene uncertain. Trimming stripped 3 bases from V and 4 bases from J, with 9 bases between. This CDR3 comprises 13 residues. CDR3 sequence: CASSFQGSTEAFF. The CDR3 DNA sequence: TGTGCCAGCAGTTTTCAAGGGAGCACTGAAGCTTTCTTT.

This sequence joins TRBV6-6 and TRBJ1-1; 8 bases are shared with TRBD1. The CDR3 sequence is 12 residues long. Germline CDR1 MNHNY, CDR2 SVGAGI (reference sequence). With 10 bases clipped from V and 6 bases from J, the junction kept 7 bases outside the gene matches. CDR3 sequence (DNA): TGTGCCACCAACAGGGGGTCGGCTGAAGCTTTCTTT. Its protein product is CATNRGSAEAFF.

CDR3 protein: CASSPTVYQPQHF. The CDR3 DNA is TGTGCCAGCTCACCAACAGTGTATCAGCCCCAGCATTTT. The J gene is TRBJ1-5, the V gene TRBV18; D uncertain. CDR3 length: 13 residues. Looked up from germline, CDR1 is KGHSH and CDR2 is LQKENI. V lost 2 bases, J lost 5 bases, and 7 bases lay in between.

V is TRBV28 and J is TRBJ2-6; D is perhaps TRBD1 (6 bases). The germline V and J ends were trimmed by 5 bases and 0 bases, with 17 bases remaining between them. This CDR3 spans 18 amino acids. Germline values: CDR1 MDHEN, CDR2 SYDVKM. Written as DNA, the CDR3 is TGTGCCAGCAGTGAATTCAGGGGTGGGTACTCTGGGGCCAACGTCCTGACTTTC. Translated: CASSEFRGGYSGANVLTF.

The CDR3 loop is CASSENWASETQYF. The CDR3 DNA reads as TGTGCCAGCAGTGAAAACTGGGCTAGCGAGACCCAGTACTTC. V and J are TRBV6-4 and TRBJ2-5, with D possibly being TRBD2 (5 bases). Trimming left V 3 bases short and J 5 bases short, with 13 bases between. This CDR3 spans 14 amino acids. The germline gives CDR1 MRHNA, CDR2 SNTAGT.

This chain connects TRBV6-5 to TRBJ2-1; perhaps TRBD1 as D (5 bases). Germline CDR1 reads MNHEY; CDR2 reads SVGAGI. V shed 4 bases and J shed 6 bases, with 16 bases lying between them. The CDR3 runs 15 residues. CDR3 sequence reads: CASSLSITGTNEQFF. The CDR3 nucleotides read TGTGCCAGCAGTTTGTCAATAACAGGAACCAATGAGCAGTTCTTC.

V is TRBV5-1 and J is TRBJ2-7, with 7 bases identical to TRBD1. Germline loops: CDR1 SGHRS, CDR2 YFSETQ. The CDR3 spans 15 residues. The ends lost 0 bases at V and 0 bases at J; junction bases unmatched: 3. In nucleotides, the CDR3 is TGCGCCAGCAGCTTGGATACAGGGGCCTCCTACGAGCAGTACTTC. Amino acids: CASSLDTGASYEQYF. Supplemented by reference TRBV5-1 and TRBJ2-7, the full variable domain reads KAGVTQTPRYLIKTRGQQVTLSCSPISGHRSVSWYQQTPGQGLQFLFEYFSETQRNKGNFPGRFSGRQFSNSRSEMNVSTLELGDSALYLCASSLDTGASYEQYFGPGTRLTVT.

V is TRBV3-1 (or the pseudogene TRBV3-2) and J is TRBJ2-7; the D gene is possibly TRBD1 (6 bases). The CDR3 consists of 13 residues. From germline, CDR1 is LGHDT and CDR2 YNNKEL (reference sequence). V was clipped by 4 bases and J by 7 bases, with 14 bases between them. CDR3 amino acids: CASSLGHSLEQYF. CDR3 nucleotide sequence: TGTGCCAGCAGCCTGGGACACAGTCTGGAGCAGTACTTC.

The chain joins TRBV19 to TRBJ2-7, with a possible D match to TRBD2 (7 bases). Deletions cut 3 bases from V and 2 bases from J, with 20 bases between. Germline V gene sequence: CDR1 LNHDA, CDR2 SQIVND (reference sequence). The CDR3 covers 17 residues. Written as DNA, the CDR3 is TGTGCCAGTAGTATGTCGTTTTTGTCGGGGGGCGCCTACGAGCAGTACTTC. Translation gives CASSMSFLSGGAYEQYF.